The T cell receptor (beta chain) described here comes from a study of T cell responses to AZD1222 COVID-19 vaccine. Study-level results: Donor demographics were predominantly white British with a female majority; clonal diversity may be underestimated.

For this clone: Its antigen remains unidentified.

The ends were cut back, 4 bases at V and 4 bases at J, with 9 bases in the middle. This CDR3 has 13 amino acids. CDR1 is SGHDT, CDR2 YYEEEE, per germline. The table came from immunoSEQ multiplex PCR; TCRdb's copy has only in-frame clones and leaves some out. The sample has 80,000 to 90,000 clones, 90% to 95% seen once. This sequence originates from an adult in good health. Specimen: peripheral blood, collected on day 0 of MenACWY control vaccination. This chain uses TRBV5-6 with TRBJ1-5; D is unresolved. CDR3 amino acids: CASSVGGNQPQHF. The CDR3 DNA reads TGTGCCAGCAGCGTGGGCGGAAATCAGCCCCAGCATTTT.